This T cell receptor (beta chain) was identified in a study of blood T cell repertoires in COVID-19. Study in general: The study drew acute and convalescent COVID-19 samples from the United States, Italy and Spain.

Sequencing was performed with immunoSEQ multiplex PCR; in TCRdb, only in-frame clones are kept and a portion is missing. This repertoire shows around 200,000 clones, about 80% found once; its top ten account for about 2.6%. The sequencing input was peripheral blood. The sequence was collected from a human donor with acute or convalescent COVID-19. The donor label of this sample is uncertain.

The CDR3 reads CASSLERPYNEKLFF. The CDR3 nucleotides read TGCGCCAGCAGCTTGGAGCGCCCCTATAATGAAAAACTGTTTTTT. The gene calls are TRBV5-1 and TRBJ1-4; D gene uncertain. V lost 0 bases to trimming and J lost 4 bases, with 10 bases between them. From germline, CDR1 is SGHRS and CDR2 YFSETQ. The length of the CDR3 is 15 residues. Together with reference TRBV5-1 and TRBJ1-4, the CDR3 gives the full variable domain: KAGVTQTPRYLIKTRGQQVTLSCSPISGHRSVSWYQQTPGQGLQFLFEYFSETQRNKGNFPGRFSGRQFSNSRSEMNVSTLELGDSALYLCASSLERPYNEKLFFGSGTQLSVL.